These T cell receptor beta chains were read from a single sample in a study of cytotoxic CD8 clonotypes in ibrutinib-treated CLL. TCRdb's table, derived via immunoSEQ multiplex PCR, lists solely in-frame clones and lacks some. The sample has 40,000 or so clones; 60% to 75% are singletons. Sample: PBMCs, taken at disease progression, from a patient treated with ibrutinib. Receptor source: a human donor with chronic lymphocytic leukemia. Each CDR3 is given with its conserved first and last residue. The D gene is left open where the match is weak. Rows give clone size only sometimes, using once, few, many, or a class for an expanded clone.

abundance	v_gene	j_gene	d_gene	CDR3nt	CDR3aa
NA	TRBV28	TRBJ2-1	TRBD2	TGTGCCAGCAGTCCAATGCGGACTAGCGGGCCCTCCTACAATGAGCAGTTCTTC	CASSPMRTSGPSYNEQFF
few	TRBV6-1	TRBJ2-7	NA	TGTGCCAGCAGTGAACGGCAGGGCCTTTTCTCCTACGAGCAGTACTTC	CASSERQGLFSYEQYF
NA	TRBV7-9	TRBJ2-5	TRBD2	TGTGCCAGCAGCTTAAGTAGCGGGGTGGCTCAAGAGACCCAGTACTTC	CASSLSSGVAQETQYF
NA	TRBV29-1	TRBJ2-1	NA	TGCAGCGTTGAAGAGGAGTCGGGGCTCGAAAGCTCCTACAATGAGCAGTTCTTC	CSVEEESGLESSYNEQFF
once	TRBV6-4	TRBJ2-3	NA	TGTGCCAGCAGTGAAAAGGACGCAGATACGCAGTATTTT	CASSEKDADTQYF
NA	TRBV19	TRBJ2-7	TRBD2	TGTGCCAGTAGTAGACTAGCGGGACGCTCCTACGAGCAGTACTTC	CASSRLAGRSYEQYF
NA	TRBV10-3	TRBJ2-7	TRBD1	TGTGCCATCAGAAAAGGACAGGGGTCCTCCTACGAGCAGTACTTC	CAIRKGQGSSYEQYF
NA	TRBV10-3	TRBJ2-2	NA	TGTGCCACCCTACAGGGATTAATGAAGAACACCGGGGAGCTGTTTTTT	CATLQGLMKNTGELFF
once	TRBV7-8	TRBJ2-3	TRBD2	TGTGCCAGCAGCTCCCCGGGACTAGCGGGAACCGATACGCAGTATTTT	CASSSPGLAGTDTQYF
NA	TRBV6-5	TRBJ2-7	NA	TGTGCCAGCAGTTACCTGATTTCGGGGGACGAGCAGTACTTC	CASSYLISGDEQYF
medium-sized	TRBV29-1	TRBJ2-7	NA	TGCAGCGTAAGGGGAGACTACGAGCAGTACTTC	CSVRGDYEQYF
NA	TRBV7-8	TRBJ2-5	TRBD2	TGTGCCAGCAGCTTAGCGGGAGGGACCGCCGTTCAAGAGACCCAGTACTTC	CASSLAGGTAVQETQYF
NA	TRBV6-5	TRBJ2-7	TRBD2	TGTGCCAGCAGTTACCCTAGCGGGGGCTCCTACGAGCAGTACTTC	CASSYPSGGSYEQYF
NA	TRBV6-1	TRBJ2-1	NA	TGTGCCAGCAGTGAAGACTTCGGCAATGAGCAGTTCTTC	CASSEDFGNEQFF
NA	TRBV19	TRBJ1-4	NA	TGTGCCAGCCGGGGAGGCTCTAATGAAAAACTGTTTTTT	CASRGGSNEKLFF
NA	TRBV30	TRBJ1-5	NA	TGTGCCTGGAGTGGTGGGGCGGACCCCGCCGATCAGCCCCAGCATTTT	CAWSGGADPADQPQHF
NA	TRBV23-1	TRBJ2-7	TRBD2	TGCGCCAGCAGGGAAACCGGGACTAGCGGGAGGGCCTGCCTTTACGAGCAGTACTTC	CASRETGTSGRACLYEQYF